The rows below give T cell receptor beta chains drawn from one sample of a study of blood T cell repertoires in COVID-19. Here immunoSEQ multiplex PCR was the method, and the copy in TCRdb shows in-frame clones only, minus some. The table shows roughly 100,000 clones, with 87% occurring only once. Material for sequencing was peripheral blood. All receptors derive from a man aged 50-59 years with active COVID-19. The CDR3 runs from the conserved cysteine through the conserved F or W. A D gene is named only where the DNA matches it firmly. The size entry is marked missing in some rows and otherwise reads once, few, many or a size class.

V,D,J,size,DNA,CDR3
TRBV2,NA,TRBJ2-2,NA,TGTGCCAGCAGGGGAAGGGGGACCACCGGGGAGCTGTTTTTT,CASRGRGTTGELFF
TRBV23-1,TRBD1,TRBJ2-5,NA,TGCGCCAGCAGTCCCCCGGGACAGGGGTGGGTCCAAGAGACCCAGTACTTC,CASSPPGQGWVQETQYF
TRBV7-9,NA,TRBJ1-5,NA,TGTGCCTCTACGCGGGGGGGCAATCAGCCCCAGCATTTT,CASTRGGNQPQHF
TRBV12-3/TRBV12-4,NA,TRBJ1-1,once,TGTGCCAGCAGTTTACAGGGATCGGCTGAAGCTTTCTTT,CASSLQGSAEAFF
TRBV7-9,TRBD1,TRBJ1-1,NA,TGTGCCAGCAGCGCCCCGGGGGACAGACCGAACACTGAAGCTTTCTTT,CASSAPGDRPNTEAFF
TRBV5-8,NA,TRBJ1-1,NA,TGTGCCAGCAGCTTGAAAGGGGGACCGAACACTGAAGCTTTCTTT,CASSLKGGPNTEAFF
TRBV30,NA,TRBJ2-6,NA,TGTGCCTGGCAGGGCGGTGGGGCCAACGTCCTGACTTTC,CAWQGGGANVLTF
TRBV13,TRBD1,TRBJ2-3,NA,TGTGCCAGCAAGACAGGGGGCACAGATACGCAGTATTTT,CASKTGGTDTQYF
TRBV6-2/TRBV6-3,NA,TRBJ2-2,NA,TGTGCCAGCAGTTCTCTCCGGGAAGGCTACTACCGGATGTTTTTT,CASSSLREGYYRMFF
TRBV4-3,NA,TRBJ2-1,NA,TGCGCCAGCAGCCAGCAGGCGTTCAATGAGCAGTTCTTC,CASSQQAFNEQFF
TRBV18,NA,TRBJ2-3,NA,TGTGCCAGCTCACCCGCGGGGTTGGAATATTTT,CASSPAGLEYF
TRBV12-3/TRBV12-4,NA,TRBJ2-7,NA,TGTGCCAGCAGTTTTCCCCGAGCCGAGCAGTACTTC,CASSFPRAEQYF
TRBV7-6,NA,TRBJ2-1,NA,TGTGCCAGCAGCTTATCTGACAGCTCCTACAATGAGCAGTTCTTC,CASSLSDSSYNEQFF
TRBV5-1,TRBD1,TRBJ2-2,NA,TGCGCCAGCAGCACCACAGGGGGCGATAACACCGGGGAGCTGTTTTTT,CASSTTGGDNTGELFF
TRBV9,TRBD2,TRBJ2-3,NA,TGTGCCAGCTCCTTTTCTCCGCGGGGGGCTAACACAGATACGCAGTATTTT,CASSFSPRGANTDTQYF
TRBV5-1,NA,TRBJ1-4,NA,TGCGCCACCTCCAGGGGCGGGGGGGAAAAACTGTTTTTT,CATSRGGGEKLFF
TRBV4-2,TRBD1,TRBJ1-2,NA,TGTGCCAGCAGCCAAGATCAGACAGGGTTTGGCTACACCTTC,CASSQDQTGFGYTF
TRBV2,TRBD1,TRBJ2-6,NA,TGTGCCAGCAGTGTGACAGGGGCTGGGGCCAACGTCCTGACTTTC,CASSVTGAGANVLTF
TRBV5-6,NA,TRBJ2-7,NA,TGTGCCAGCAGCGAGGGCAAAAAGGGCTACGAGCAGTACTTC,CASSEGKKGYEQYF
TRBV9,TRBD2,TRBJ2-3,few,TGTGCCAGCAGCGTAGGGGAGGGAGATACGCAGTATTTT,CASSVGEGDTQYF
TRBV5-5,TRBD2,TRBJ2-7,NA,TGTGCCAGCAGCTCCCGAATGGCATGGGCGGGGGGACCCGAGCAGTACTTC,CASSSRMAWAGGPEQYF
TRBV4-2,TRBD2,TRBJ2-5,NA,TGTGCCAGCAGCCCGCGGGGGGGTGAAGGTGAGACCCAGTACTTC,CASSPRGGEGETQYF
TRBV3-1/TRBV3-2,NA,TRBJ1-4,NA,TGTGCCAGCAGCCAACGAGGCCCCGTTAATGAAAAACTGTTTTTT,CASSQRGPVNEKLFF
TRBV18,NA,TRBJ1-6,NA,TGTGCCAGCTCGTACTCAGGAGGGCCCCTCCACTTT,CASSYSGGPLHF
TRBV5-5,NA,TRBJ2-6,NA,TGTGCCAGCAGAGGAAGGAGCTCTGGGGCCAACGTCCTGACTTTC,CASRGRSSGANVLTF
TRBV19,TRBD2,TRBJ2-1,NA,TGTGCCAGTAGAACGGGACTAGTTTCCCATGAGCAGTTCTTC,CASRTGLVSHEQFF
TRBV11-2,NA,TRBJ2-1,NA,TGTGCCAGCAGCTTAGGTGGGGGGGCAGCCCGCCGGTTCTTC,CASSLGGGAARRFF
TRBV19,TRBD1,TRBJ2-2,NA,TGTGCCAGTAGCACCGGGACAGATAACACCGGGGAGCTGTTTTTT,CASSTGTDNTGELFF
TRBV9,TRBD1,TRBJ1-1,NA,TGTGCCAGCAGCGCTCCAGGGGGCACTGAAGCTTTCTTT,CASSAPGGTEAFF
TRBV7-9,NA,TRBJ1-4,NA,TGTGCCAGCAGCGCGAACTGGAGGGCGAATGAAAAACTGTTTTTT,CASSANWRANEKLFF
TRBV5-6,TRBD1,TRBJ2-6,NA,TGTGCCAGCAGCAGGACAGGGTGGGGGGCCAACGTCCTGACTTTC,CASSRTGWGANVLTF
TRBV20-1,NA,TRBJ2-1,NA,TGCAGTGCTAGTCCCGGGGGTAGCTCCTACAATGAGCAGTTCTTC,CSASPGGSSYNEQFF